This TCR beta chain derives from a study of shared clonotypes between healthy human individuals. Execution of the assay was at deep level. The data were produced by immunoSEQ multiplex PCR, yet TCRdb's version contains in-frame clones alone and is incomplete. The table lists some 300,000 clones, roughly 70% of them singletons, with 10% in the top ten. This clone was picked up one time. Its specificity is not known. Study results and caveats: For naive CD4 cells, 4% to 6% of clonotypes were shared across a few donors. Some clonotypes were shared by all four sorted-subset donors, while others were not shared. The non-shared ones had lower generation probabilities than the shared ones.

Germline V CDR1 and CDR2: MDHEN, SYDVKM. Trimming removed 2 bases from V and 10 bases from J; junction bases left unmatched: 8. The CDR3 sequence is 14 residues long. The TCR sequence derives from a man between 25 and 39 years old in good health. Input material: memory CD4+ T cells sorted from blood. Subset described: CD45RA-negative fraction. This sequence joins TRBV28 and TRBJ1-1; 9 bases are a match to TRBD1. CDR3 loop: CASSLDRGIGRAFF. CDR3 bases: TGTGCCAGCAGTTTAGACAGGGGGATAGGGAGAGCTTTCTTT.